This T cell receptor (beta chain) was recorded in a study of T cell responses to AZD1222 COVID-19 vaccine. The overall study: The study pooled second doses at about 4 or about 12 weeks. General study results and limits: Among vaccine-associated CD4 TCRs, coverage spanned spike, with dominance at 160-218 and 743-854. Unmutated variant regions are reportedly targeted by nearly half of spike-specific TCRs.

Regarding this clone: Its target is unknown.

Some clones are missing from TCRdb's copy, which holds only in-frame ones; the method was immunoSEQ multiplex PCR. This sample carries over 110,000 clones, about 92% of them seen once, and the ten largest clones take roughly 5%. This CDR3 comprises 12 residues. The germline gives CDR1 MNHEY, CDR2 SVGAGI. Trimming shortened V by 5 bases and J by 8 bases, and 12 bases separated the two germline ends. The chain links TRBV6-5 to TRBJ1-1; D is possibly TRBD1 (6 bases). The source is an adult in good health. The material was peripheral blood, obtained on day 0 of AZD1222 vaccination. Here the CDR3 reads CASSRTGLEAFF. The CDR3, as DNA: TGTGCCAGCAGTCGAACAGGGCTAGAAGCTTTCTTT.